These 15 T cell receptor beta chains originate from one sample sequenced in a study of cytomegalovirus exposure and HLA in healthy donors. This PCR relied on a set of 60 Vbeta primers and 13 Jbeta primers. Generated by immunoSEQ multiplex PCR, the TCRdb table keeps only in-frame clones and is missing some. The table records around 190,000 clones, around 82% of them present only once. The material sequenced was PBMCs. Receptors originate from a middle-aged man in good health and CMV-seropositive.

This clone has just a few counts. Other DNA sequences in this specimen translate into the identical CDR3. The genes are TRBV28 and TRBJ2-7; a possible D gene is TRBD1 (6 bases). CDR1 is MDHEN, CDR2 SYDVKM, per germline. V was clipped by 7 bases and J by 0 bases, with 13 bases between them. CDR3 length: 14 residues. The CDR3 DNA reads as TGTGCCAGCATTTCGGGACAATCCTCCTACGAGCAGTACTTC. Its protein is CASISGQSSYEQYF.

The chain couples TRBV5-6 to TRBJ1-2; 7 nucleotides match TRBD1. Germline CDR1 and CDR2: SGHDT and YYEEEE. The CDR3 is 15 residues long. J was trimmed by 4 bases and V by 1 base; bases with no gene match: 7. CDR3 in DNA: TGTGCCAGCAGCTTGAGGGGACAGTCGTTCTATGGCTACACCTTC. As protein: CASSLRGQSFYGYTF.

The V gene is TRBV15, the J gene TRBJ1-3; a possible D gene is TRBD1 (6 bases). V was shortened by 5 bases and J by 1 base, with 30 bases between the two germline ends. Germline CDR1 reads LNHNV; CDR2 reads YYDKDF (reference sequence). The CDR3 is 21 amino acids. Written as DNA, the CDR3 is TGTGCCACCAGCTGGAACCCAACCCCAGGACAGTGGGCTTTTTCTGGAAACACCATATATTTT. Translated: CATSWNPTPGQWAFSGNTIYF.

The chain carries TRBV7-2 and TRBJ2-1, with TRBD2 matching 7 bases. This CDR3 comprises 15 residues. The V segment lost 3 bases and the J segment 7 bases; nucleotides outside the gene matches: 9. CDR1 and CDR2 (germline): SGHTA, FQGNSA. The CDR3 protein is CASSLGGRMNNEQFF. CDR3 nucleotide sequence: TGTGCCAGCAGCTTGGGCGGGAGAATGAATAATGAGCAGTTCTTC.

The chain joins TRBV6-1 to TRBJ2-7, with 7 nucleotides matching TRBD2. Per germline, CDR1 MNHNS and CDR2 SASEGT. The CDR3 is made up of 15 amino acids. Trimming took 5 bases from V and 2 from J; bases not matched to a gene: 9. CDR3 residues: CASSKGLPRTYEQYF. The CDR3 DNA reads as TGTGCCAGCAGTAAGGGACTACCTCGTACCTACGAGCAGTACTTC.

The chain recombines TRBV5-4 with TRBJ2-1; TRBD2 matches 11 bases. Looked up from germline, CDR1 is SGHNT and CDR2 is YYREEE (reference sequence). Germline trimming cut 4 bases from V and 7 bases from J; bases unmatched to any gene: 7. The CDR3 length is 15 residues. The CDR3 sequence: CASSLTSGSGNEQFF. The DNA for the CDR3 is TGTGCCAGCAGCCTAACTAGCGGGAGCGGAAATGAGCAGTTCTTC.

The gene calls are TRBV11-3 and TRBJ2-1; possibly TRBD1 for D (6 bases). The V end lost 0 bases, the J end lost 7 bases, and 19 bases lay between the germline ends. There are 17 residues in the CDR3. Germline V gives CDR1 SGHNT, CDR2 YENEEA. The CDR3 DNA sequence: TGTGCCAGCAGCTTAGAATCTTCGGGCAGGGGATGGAATGAGCAGTTCTTC. It codes for CASSLESSGRGWNEQFF.

In DNA, the CDR3 is TGTGCCAGCAGTTACCGGGGACAGTTCAACACTGAAGCTTTCTTT. It specifies CASSYRGQFNTEAFF. V is TRBV6-5 and J is TRBJ1-1; TRBD1 matches 7 bases. Germline CDR1 is MNHEY and CDR2 is SVGAGI. J was trimmed by 2 bases and V by 2 bases; bases with no gene match: 5. The CDR3 is made up of 15 amino acids.

The chain has TRBV27 and TRBJ1-2, with TRBD1 matching 7 bases. J lost 4 bases, V lost 6 bases, and 8 bases had no gene match. The germline CDR1 and CDR2 sequences are MNHEY and SMNVEV (reference sequence). This CDR3 comprises 14 residues. CDR3 nucleotides: TGTGCCAGCAGAAAGACAGGGCTGGGCTATGGCTACACCTTC. Protein: CASRKTGLGYGYTF.

The chain recombines TRBV29-1 with TRBJ1-3; D remains ambiguous. This CDR3 spans 11 amino acids. Germline V CDR1 and CDR2: SQVTM, ANQGSEA. Trimming took 6 bases from V and 3 from J, leaving 6 bases between them. This CDR3 reads CSVISGNTIYF. The CDR3 DNA is TGCAGCGTGATTAGTGGAAACACCATATATTTT.

This clone has just one count. The V and J genes are TRBV4-1 and TRBJ2-7; D is unclear. This CDR3 contains 13 residues. Trimming removed 1 base at V and 9 bases at J, with 13 bases between. CDR1 is MGHRA, CDR2 YSYEKL, per germline. The CDR3 DNA follows: TGCGCCAGCAGCCAAGCGAGTGGTATTGGGCAGTACTTC. Encoded protein: CASSQASGIGQYF.

J is TRBJ2-2 and V is TRBV7-2; TRBD2 is a possible D gene (6 bases). Germline CDR1 SGHTA, CDR2 FQGNSA. This CDR3 is built from 15 residues. The ends were cut back, 5 bases at V and 6 bases at J, with 16 bases in the middle. The CDR3 is CASSLGIAAAGELFF. DNA of the CDR3: TGTGCCAGCAGCCTCGGGATAGCGGCGGCCGGGGAGCTGTTTTTT.

The chain combines TRBV11-1 with TRBJ1-1; a possible D gene is TRBD1 (5 bases). CDR1 and CDR2 (germline): SGHAT, FQDESV (reference sequence). With 5 bases removed from V and 7 bases from J, the gap between germline ends came to 14 bases. The length of the CDR3 is 13 residues. CDR3 coding DNA: TGTGCCAGCAGCCCTAACCCACAGGATGAAGCTTTCTTT. This gives the protein CASSPNPQDEAFF.

This clone appeared a single time. This chain connects TRBV10-3 to TRBJ2-7; weak D call: TRBD2 (6 bases). This CDR3 has 14 residues. The germline V gene encodes CDR1 ENHRY and CDR2 SYGVKD. The V and J ends lost 5 bases and 3 bases respectively, with 14 bases between them. The chain's CDR3 is CAISSLAKGYEQYF. In DNA, the CDR3 is TGTGCCATCAGTTCACTAGCAAAAGGCTACGAGCAGTACTTC.

The genes are TRBV10-1 and TRBJ2-1; 7 positions match TRBD1. The CDR3 extends over 15 amino acids. Germline CDR1 and CDR2: WNHNN and SYGVQD (reference sequence). J lost 6 bases, V lost 4 bases, and 9 bases had no gene match. As DNA, the CDR3 is TGCGCCAGCAGTGGCCCAGGGGGACAGCTCAATGAGCAGTTCTTC. It encodes CASSGPGGQLNEQFF.